These T cell receptor beta chains were read from a single sample in a study of shared clonotypes between healthy human individuals. Measured with immunoSEQ multiplex PCR; TCRdb has only the in-frame clones, and not every one. The sample lists millions of clones, roughly 93% occurring once. Sequencing used naive CD4+ T cells from PBMCs. The source of these receptors is a man aged 18 to 35 in good health. Some clones in this sample may be carry-over from other donors' samples. The CDR3 runs from the conserved cysteine through the conserved F or W. D genes are given only for firm matches. Clone size, where shown, is once, few, many, or a class for clones that have expanded.

abundance,j_gene,d_gene,v_gene,CDR3nt,CDR3aa
-,TRBJ2-3,TRBD2,TRBV6-1,TGTGCCAGCAGGGCGGGAGTCACAGATACGCAGTATTTT,CASRAGVTDTQYF
-,TRBJ1-5,-,TRBV18,TGTGCCAGCTCAGAAGGAGGCACAAGCGAAGCCAATCAGCCCCAGCATTTT,CASSEGGTSEANQPQHF
few,TRBJ1-5,-,TRBV19,TGTGCCAGTAGCGGCGCCAAGAACAGGGCCCCTAATCAGCCCCAGCATTTT,CASSGAKNRAPNQPQHF
-,TRBJ1-5,TRBD1,TRBV28,TGTGCCAGCAGTTGGCCCGGGACAGGGGGCCAGCCCCAGCATTTT,CASSWPGTGGQPQHF
-,TRBJ2-1,TRBD2,TRBV18,TGTGCCAGCTCACCAGAAGCGGGGGGCAACAATGAGCAGTTCTTC,CASSPEAGGNNEQFF
-,TRBJ2-4,TRBD2,TRBV9,TGTGCCAGCAGCGTAGCTCCTATAGCGGGGCTCAAAAACATTCAGTACTTC,CASSVAPIAGLKNIQYF
-,TRBJ1-4,TRBD1,TRBV2,TGTGCCAGCAGAGACAGGGGACTAAATGAAAAACTGTTTTTT,CASRDRGLNEKLFF
-,TRBJ1-1,TRBD1,TRBV29-1,TGCAGCGTTGGGACAGGCCGGACTGAAGCTTTCTTT,CSVGTGRTEAFF
-,TRBJ2-5,TRBD1,TRBV30,TGTGCCTGGATGACAGGGGGCCGGATCGGGTACTTC,CAWMTGGRIGYF
-,TRBJ1-3,-,TRBV5-1,TGCGCCAGCAGCTTGGAGGGAACTGGAAACACCATATATTTT,CASSLEGTGNTIYF
-,TRBJ1-2,-,TRBV4-3,TGCGCCAGCAGCCAAGAATCGGGGGCCGGCTATGGCTACACCTTC,CASSQESGAGYGYTF
-,TRBJ2-4,-,TRBV6-6,TGTGCCAGCCGAGGCAGCCCAGGAGGCATTCAGTACTTC,CASRGSPGGIQYF
-,TRBJ2-7,TRBD1,TRBV19,TGTGCCAGTAGTATAGTCGGACAGGGAAATTCCTACGAGCAGTACTTC,CASSIVGQGNSYEQYF
-,TRBJ2-4,-,TRBV6-5,TGTGCCAGCAGTTTAGGCAGGGAGGCGGCCAAAAACATTCAGTACTTC,CASSLGREAAKNIQYF
-,TRBJ1-2,-,TRBV6-1,TGTGCCAGCAGTGAAAGGGCTGGCTACACCTTC,CASSERAGYTF
-,TRBJ2-3,TRBD1,TRBV2,TGTGCCAGCAGGCGGGACAGGGCTAGCACAGATACGCAGTATTTT,CASRRDRASTDTQYF
-,TRBJ1-5,TRBD1,TRBV30,TGTGCCTGGAGTGTACTCACAGGGGGGAGCAATCAGCCCCAGCATTTT,CAWSVLTGGSNQPQHF
few,TRBJ1-5,-,TRBV6-5,TGTGCCAGCTCCCAAAGAAACAGGGATCAGCCCCAGCATTTT,CASSQRNRDQPQHF
-,TRBJ1-2,-,TRBV5-4,TGTGCCAGCAGCTTGCGGGGCCCCTATGGCTACACCTTC,CASSLRGPYGYTF
-,TRBJ1-2,TRBD1,TRBV7-2,TGTGCCAGCAGCCCCACAGGGGATCCCCTCTATGGCTACACCTTC,CASSPTGDPLYGYTF
-,TRBJ2-7,-,TRBV5-4,TGTGCCAGCAGCCGGGAGAGGAATCGCGAGCAGTACTTC,CASSRERNREQYF
once,TRBJ2-1,TRBD1,TRBV10-2,TGCGCCACCGGACAGGGGATATACAATGAGCAGTTCTTC,CATGQGIYNEQFF
-,TRBJ2-3,-,TRBV5-4,TGTGCCAGCAGTTCAAGAGCTAGCACAGATACGCAGTATTTT,CASSSRASTDTQYF
-,TRBJ2-2,TRBD2,TRBV7-2,TGTGCCAGCAGCTTATTTCTAGCGGGGTCCGGGGAGCTGTTTTTT,CASSLFLAGSGELFF
-,TRBJ1-1,TRBD1,TRBV15,TGTGCCACCAGCAAACAGGGGTCGAACACTGAAGCTTTCTTT,CATSKQGSNTEAFF
-,TRBJ2-3,TRBD2,TRBV4-3,TGCGCCAGCAGCCAAGATTCCCTAGCGGGATCAGATACGCAGTATTTT,CASSQDSLAGSDTQYF
-,TRBJ2-1,-,TRBV14,TGTGCCAGCAGCCAAGGAGGGCAGAGAGGGTTCTTC,CASSQGGQRGFF
-,TRBJ2-2,TRBD1,TRBV28,TGTGCCAGCATATACTCCGGGACAGGGGGACGAACCGGGGAGCTGTTTTTT,CASIYSGTGGRTGELFF
-,TRBJ2-7,-,TRBV29-1,TGCAGCGTCGGGAGACTAGGAAACGAGCAGTACTTC,CSVGRLGNEQYF
-,TRBJ2-7,-,TRBV18,TGTGCCAGCTCCGCGCTGGCTTCTAAATACGAGCAGTACTTC,CASSALASKYEQYF
-,TRBJ2-7,TRBD2,TRBV7-6,TGTGCCAGCAGCCGATCCTTGGGACTAGCGGGAGAACGGCAGTACTTC,CASSRSLGLAGERQYF
-,TRBJ1-2,-,TRBV29-1,TGCAGCGTTGAAGAAGGGGTATTTGGCTACACCTTC,CSVEEGVFGYTF
-,TRBJ1-1,TRBD1,TRBV28,TGTGCCAGCAGTTTTAGGGGGAGGGGGACAGGGAGGACTGAAGCTTTCTTT,CASSFRGRGTGRTEAFF
-,TRBJ1-2,TRBD1,TRBV27,TGTGCCAGCAGTTACAGGACAGGGGAAAGTGGCTACACCTTC,CASSYRTGESGYTF
once,TRBJ2-3,TRBD2,TRBV5-1,TGCGCCAGCAGGTCTAGCGGGCGCGCCCCTAGCACAGATACGCAGTATTTT,CASRSSGRAPSTDTQYF
once,TRBJ2-7,TRBD1,TRBV18,TGTGCCAGCTCACTTTCGGGACAGACCTACGAGCAGTACTTC,CASSLSGQTYEQYF